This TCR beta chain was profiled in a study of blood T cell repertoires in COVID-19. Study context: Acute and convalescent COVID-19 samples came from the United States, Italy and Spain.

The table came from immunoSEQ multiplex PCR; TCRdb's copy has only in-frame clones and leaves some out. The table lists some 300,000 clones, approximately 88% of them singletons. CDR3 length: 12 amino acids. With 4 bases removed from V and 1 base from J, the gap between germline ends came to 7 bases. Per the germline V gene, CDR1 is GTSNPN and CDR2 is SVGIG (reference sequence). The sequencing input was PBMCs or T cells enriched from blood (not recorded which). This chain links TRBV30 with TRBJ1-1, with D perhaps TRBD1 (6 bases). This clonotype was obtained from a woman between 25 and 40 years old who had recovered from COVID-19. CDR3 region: CAWTGENTEAFF. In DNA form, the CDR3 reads TGTGCCTGGACAGGGGAGAACACTGAAGCTTTCTTT.